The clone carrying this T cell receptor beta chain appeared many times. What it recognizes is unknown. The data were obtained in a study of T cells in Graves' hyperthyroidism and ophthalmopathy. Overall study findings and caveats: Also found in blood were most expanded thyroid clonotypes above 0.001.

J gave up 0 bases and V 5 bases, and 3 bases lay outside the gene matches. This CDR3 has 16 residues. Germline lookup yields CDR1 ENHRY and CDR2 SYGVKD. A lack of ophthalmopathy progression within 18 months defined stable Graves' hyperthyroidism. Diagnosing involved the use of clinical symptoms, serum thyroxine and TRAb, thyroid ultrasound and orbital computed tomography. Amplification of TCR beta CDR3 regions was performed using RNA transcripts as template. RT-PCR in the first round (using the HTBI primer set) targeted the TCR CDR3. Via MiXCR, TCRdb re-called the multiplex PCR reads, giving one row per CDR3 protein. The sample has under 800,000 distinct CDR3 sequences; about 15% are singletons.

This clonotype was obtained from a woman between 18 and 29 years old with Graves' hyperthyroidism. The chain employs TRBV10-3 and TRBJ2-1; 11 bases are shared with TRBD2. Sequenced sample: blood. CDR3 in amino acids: CAISPGLAGSYNEQFF. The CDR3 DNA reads TGTGCCATCAGTCCAGGACTAGCGGGCTCCTACAATGAGCAGTTCTTC.